The T cell receptor beta chain under discussion was sequenced for a study of T cell clones after liver transplantation. Whole-study context: HCV positivity affected three of eight recipients; the rest lacked autoimmune or viral indications. Blood was drawn pre-transplant, before withdrawal, and after full or failed withdrawal. Study conclusions and caveats: A larger donor-reactive than third-party decline suggested partial antigen-specific deletion.

Profiled with immunoSEQ multiplex PCR; TCRdb holds only in-frame clones, not every one. The repertoire holds nearly 55,000 clones, roughly 84% seen once, with roughly 8% in the top ten. To note about this clone: Its specificity is not known.

The source material was CD4+ T cells from blood, sampled before liver transplant. This clonotype originated in a human donor who received a liver transplant.

CDR3 bases: TGTGCCAGCAGCCCGGCAGGGGGTAGCTCCTACGAGCAGTACTTC. Translated: CASSPAGGSSYEQYF. This chain connects TRBV7-2 to TRBJ2-7, with TRBD1 identical over 7 bases. CDR3 size: 15 residues. V was clipped by 5 bases and J by 0 bases; unmatched bases: 7. Germline V gene sequence: CDR1 SGHTA, CDR2 FQGNSA.